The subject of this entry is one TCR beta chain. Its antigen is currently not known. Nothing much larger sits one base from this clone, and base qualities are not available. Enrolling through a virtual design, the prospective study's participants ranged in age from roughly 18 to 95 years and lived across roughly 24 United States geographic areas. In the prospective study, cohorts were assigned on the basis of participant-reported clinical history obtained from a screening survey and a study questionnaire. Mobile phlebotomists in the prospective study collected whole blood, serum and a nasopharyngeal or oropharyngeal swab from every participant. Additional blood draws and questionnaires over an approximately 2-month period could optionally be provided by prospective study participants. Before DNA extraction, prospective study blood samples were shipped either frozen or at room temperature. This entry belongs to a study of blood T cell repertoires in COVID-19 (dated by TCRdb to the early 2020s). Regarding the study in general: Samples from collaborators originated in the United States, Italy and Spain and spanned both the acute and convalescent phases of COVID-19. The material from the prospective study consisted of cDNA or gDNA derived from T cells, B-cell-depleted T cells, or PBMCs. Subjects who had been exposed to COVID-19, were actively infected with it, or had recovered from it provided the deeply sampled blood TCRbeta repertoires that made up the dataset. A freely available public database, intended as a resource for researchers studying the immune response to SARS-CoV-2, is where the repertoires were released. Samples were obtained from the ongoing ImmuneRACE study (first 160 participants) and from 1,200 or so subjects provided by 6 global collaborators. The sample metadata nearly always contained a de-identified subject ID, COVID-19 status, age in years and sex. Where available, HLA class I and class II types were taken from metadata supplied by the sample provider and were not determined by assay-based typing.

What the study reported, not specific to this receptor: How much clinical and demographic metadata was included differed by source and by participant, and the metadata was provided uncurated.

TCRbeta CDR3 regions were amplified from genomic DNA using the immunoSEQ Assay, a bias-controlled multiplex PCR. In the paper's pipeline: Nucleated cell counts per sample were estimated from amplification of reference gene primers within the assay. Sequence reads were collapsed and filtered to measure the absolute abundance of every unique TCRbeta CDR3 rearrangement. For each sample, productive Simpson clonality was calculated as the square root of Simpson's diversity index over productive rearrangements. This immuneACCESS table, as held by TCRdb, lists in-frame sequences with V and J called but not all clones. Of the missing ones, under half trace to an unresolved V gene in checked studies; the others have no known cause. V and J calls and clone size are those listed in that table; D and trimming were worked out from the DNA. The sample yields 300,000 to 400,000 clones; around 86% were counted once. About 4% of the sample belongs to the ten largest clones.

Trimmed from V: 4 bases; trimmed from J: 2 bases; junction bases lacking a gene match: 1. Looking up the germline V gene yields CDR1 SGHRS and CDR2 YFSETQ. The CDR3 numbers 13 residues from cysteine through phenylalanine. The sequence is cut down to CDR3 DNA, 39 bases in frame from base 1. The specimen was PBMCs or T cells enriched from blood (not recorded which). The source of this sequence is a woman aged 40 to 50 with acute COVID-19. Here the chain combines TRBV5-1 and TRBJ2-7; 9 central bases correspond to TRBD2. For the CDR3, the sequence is CASSAGGPYEQYF. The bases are TGCGCCAGCAGCGCGGGGGGGCCCTACGAGCAGTACTTC.